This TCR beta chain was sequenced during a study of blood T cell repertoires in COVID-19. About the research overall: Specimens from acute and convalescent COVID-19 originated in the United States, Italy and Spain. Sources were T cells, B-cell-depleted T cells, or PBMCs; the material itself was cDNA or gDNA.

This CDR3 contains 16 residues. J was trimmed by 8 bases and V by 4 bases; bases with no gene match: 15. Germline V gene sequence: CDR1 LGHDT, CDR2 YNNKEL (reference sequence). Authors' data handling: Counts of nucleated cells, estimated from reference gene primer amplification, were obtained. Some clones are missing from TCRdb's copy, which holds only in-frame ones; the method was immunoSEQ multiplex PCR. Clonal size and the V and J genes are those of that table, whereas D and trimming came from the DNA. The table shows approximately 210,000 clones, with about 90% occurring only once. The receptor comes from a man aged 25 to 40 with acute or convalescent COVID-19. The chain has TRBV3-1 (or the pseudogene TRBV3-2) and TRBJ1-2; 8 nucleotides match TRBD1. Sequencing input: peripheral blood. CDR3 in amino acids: CASSLRTGPGQAGYTF. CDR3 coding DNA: TGTGCCAGCAGCCTTCGGACAGGGCCGGGCCAAGCGGGCTACACCTTC.